The subject of this entry is one T cell receptor (beta chain). As yet, its antigen is unknown. TCRdb reprocessed the 5' RACE reads with MiXCR, giving one entry per CDR3 protein. Of 700,000 to 1,000,000 distinct CDR3 sequences listed, roughly 12% were seen once; the top ten hold approximately 0.51%. The sample belongs to a study of CD8 T cells in ankylosing spondylitis. Study-wide results and limits: A TCR beta motif made of about eight highly homologous variants seemed typical of ankylosing spondylitis blood.

Trimming took 2 bases from V and 7 from J, leaving 11 bases between them. The CDR3 is 13 amino acids. The chain uses TRBV12-3 or TRBV12-4 and TRBJ1-2; D unclear. The sequence was obtained from a male donor with ankylosing spondylitis. Input material: blood, either unsorted or a sorted T cell fraction (not recorded which). In DNA form, the CDR3 reads TGTGCCAGCAGTTTAACGTCGGCGGTTGGCTACACCTTC. Residues: CASSLTSAVGYTF.